The rows below give T cell receptor beta chains drawn from one sample of a study of T cell changes during pregnancy in multiple sclerosis. The table came from immunoSEQ multiplex PCR; TCRdb's copy has only in-frame clones and leaves some out. The data contain more than 90,000 clones, around 92% of them singletons. The sequencing here drew on peripheral blood, taken in the second trimester of pregnancy. These receptors were taken from a female donor with multiple sclerosis, enrolled in a pregnancy study. Both conserved end residues are part of each CDR3. The D gene is left open where the match is weak. Size tells how often a clone was seen (once, few, many) or the class of an expanded clone, and some rows leave it out.

d_gene: TRBD1; v_gene: TRBV7-9; abundance: -; j_gene: TRBJ2-1; CDR3aa: CASSPVRGSFYNEQFF; CDR3nt: TGTGCCAGCAGCCCCGTCAGGGGGAGCTTCTACAATGAGCAGTTCTTC
d_gene: -; v_gene: TRBV18; abundance: -; j_gene: TRBJ2-7; CDR3aa: CASSTGSQGEQYF; CDR3nt: TGTGCCAGCTCAACCGGGTCTCAGGGCGAGCAGTACTTC
d_gene: TRBD1; v_gene: TRBV5-6; abundance: -; j_gene: TRBJ2-6; CDR3aa: CASRTTGAGANVLTF; CDR3nt: TGTGCCAGCAGAACTACAGGGGCTGGGGCCAACGTCCTGACTTTC
d_gene: -; v_gene: TRBV7-9; abundance: -; j_gene: TRBJ2-7; CDR3aa: CASSLDLWTPFYEQYF; CDR3nt: TGTGCCAGCAGCTTAGACCTTTGGACACCATTTTACGAGCAGTACTTC
d_gene: -; v_gene: TRBV7-9; abundance: -; j_gene: TRBJ2-7; CDR3aa: CASSSRSGMGEQYF; CDR3nt: TGTGCCAGCAGCTCCAGATCGGGGATGGGCGAGCAGTACTTC
d_gene: TRBD2; v_gene: TRBV19; abundance: -; j_gene: TRBJ2-1; CDR3aa: CASSTEPNPGGRNEQFF; CDR3nt: TGTGCCAGTAGTACCGAGCCGAATCCGGGAGGGCGGAATGAGCAGTTCTTC
d_gene: TRBD1; v_gene: TRBV7-2; abundance: -; j_gene: TRBJ2-7; CDR3aa: CASSWSGTGVYEQYF; CDR3nt: TGTGCCAGCAGCTGGTCCGGGACAGGGGTCTACGAGCAGTACTTC
d_gene: -; v_gene: TRBV28; abundance: -; j_gene: TRBJ1-5; CDR3aa: CASSFRQPNQPQHF; CDR3nt: TGTGCCAGCAGTTTCAGACAGCCGAATCAGCCCCAGCATTTT
d_gene: -; v_gene: TRBV4-2; abundance: -; j_gene: TRBJ2-7; CDR3aa: CASSQSVAAYEQYF; CDR3nt: TGTGCCAGCAGCCAATCGGTAGCGGCCTACGAGCAGTACTTC
d_gene: -; v_gene: TRBV28; abundance: -; j_gene: TRBJ2-4; CDR3aa: CATQAGGGAKNIQYF; CDR3nt: TGTGCCACCCAAGCGGGCGGTGGGGCCAAAAACATTCAGTACTTC
d_gene: TRBD2; v_gene: TRBV25-1; abundance: -; j_gene: TRBJ2-1; CDR3aa: CASSEYQVTSGRVEQFF; CDR3nt: TGTGCCAGCAGTGAATATCAAGTTACTAGCGGGAGGGTAGAGCAGTTCTTC
d_gene: TRBD1; v_gene: TRBV30; abundance: -; j_gene: TRBJ2-7; CDR3aa: CAWASGGGDEQYF; CDR3nt: TGTGCCTGGGCGTCAGGGGGCGGCGACGAGCAGTACTTC
d_gene: TRBD2; v_gene: TRBV2; abundance: once; j_gene: TRBJ2-2; CDR3aa: CASRGRGSGELFF; CDR3nt: TGTGCCAGCAGGGGGAGGGGCTCCGGGGAGCTGTTTTTT
d_gene: -; v_gene: TRBV4-2; abundance: -; j_gene: TRBJ1-5; CDR3aa: CASSQEEGSSNQPQHF; CDR3nt: TGTGCCAGCAGCCAAGAGGAGGGATCGAGCAATCAGCCCCAGCATTTT
d_gene: TRBD2; v_gene: TRBV9; abundance: -; j_gene: TRBJ2-1; CDR3aa: CASSVESGTSGAQGEQFF; CDR3nt: TGTGCCAGCAGCGTAGAGTCGGGGACTAGCGGGGCTCAAGGTGAGCAGTTCTTC
d_gene: -; v_gene: TRBV5-6; abundance: -; j_gene: TRBJ2-3; CDR3aa: CASKGPVTDTQYF; CDR3nt: TGTGCCAGCAAGGGGCCGGTCACAGATACGCAGTATTTT
d_gene: -; v_gene: TRBV2; abundance: -; j_gene: TRBJ2-2; CDR3aa: CASSKIPGSGELFF; CDR3nt: TGTGCCAGCAGCAAAATTCCAGGGTCCGGGGAGCTGTTTTTT
d_gene: -; v_gene: TRBV18; abundance: -; j_gene: TRBJ2-5; CDR3aa: CASSRAVETQYF; CDR3nt: TGTGCCAGCTCACGGGCAGTAGAGACCCAGTACTTC
d_gene: TRBD1; v_gene: TRBV15; abundance: -; j_gene: TRBJ2-1; CDR3aa: CATSREGTGVIEQFF; CDR3nt: TGTGCCACCAGCAGAGAAGGGACAGGGGTCATTGAGCAGTTCTTC
d_gene: -; v_gene: TRBV6-5; abundance: once; j_gene: TRBJ1-3; CDR3aa: CASSYDNHAGNTIYF; CDR3nt: TGTGCCAGCAGTTACGATAACCACGCGGGAAACACCATATATTTT
d_gene: TRBD2; v_gene: TRBV19; abundance: few; j_gene: TRBJ2-5; CDR3aa: CASSISASGAETQYF; CDR3nt: TGTGCCAGTAGTATAAGCGCTAGCGGGGCCGAGACCCAGTACTTC
d_gene: TRBD2; v_gene: TRBV2; abundance: -; j_gene: TRBJ2-1; CDR3aa: CASKEPSGMSDEQFF; CDR3nt: TGTGCCAGCAAGGAGCCTAGCGGGATGAGCGATGAGCAGTTCTTC
d_gene: -; v_gene: TRBV7-9; abundance: -; j_gene: TRBJ1-5; CDR3aa: CASSLAPQGGINQPQHF; CDR3nt: TGTGCCAGCAGCTTAGCGCCCCAGGGTGGGATCAATCAGCCCCAGCATTTT
d_gene: -; v_gene: TRBV19; abundance: -; j_gene: TRBJ1-2; CDR3aa: CASNPTYRTGNYGYTF; CDR3nt: TGTGCCAGTAACCCCACATACCGAACAGGGAACTATGGCTACACCTTC
d_gene: -; v_gene: TRBV2; abundance: -; j_gene: TRBJ2-7; CDR3aa: CASSPTGSPYEQYF; CDR3nt: TGTGCCAGCAGTCCCACCGGGAGTCCCTACGAGCAGTACTTC
d_gene: TRBD2; v_gene: TRBV5-4; abundance: -; j_gene: TRBJ2-5; CDR3aa: CASSLGASSGNQETQYF; CDR3nt: TGTGCCAGCAGCTTGGGGGCCTCTAGCGGAAACCAAGAGACCCAGTACTTC
d_gene: -; v_gene: TRBV6-4; abundance: -; j_gene: TRBJ1-1; CDR3aa: CASSPKSGVTEAFF; CDR3nt: TGTGCCAGCAGCCCAAAGTCAGGGGTCACTGAAGCTTTCTTT
d_gene: TRBD2; v_gene: TRBV6-4; abundance: -; j_gene: TRBJ2-1; CDR3aa: CASSDGSGAGGRNEQFF; CDR3nt: TGTGCCAGCAGTGACGGGTCGGGAGCGGGAGGTCGGAATGAGCAGTTCTTC
d_gene: TRBD2; v_gene: TRBV7-6; abundance: once; j_gene: TRBJ2-7; CDR3aa: CASSLTSGNEQYF; CDR3nt: TGTGCCAGCAGCTTGACTAGCGGGAACGAGCAGTACTTC
d_gene: TRBD2; v_gene: TRBV27; abundance: -; j_gene: TRBJ2-1; CDR3aa: CASSLLAGIDNEQFF; CDR3nt: TGTGCCAGCAGTTTATTAGCGGGGATAGACAATGAGCAGTTCTTC
d_gene: -; v_gene: TRBV28; abundance: -; j_gene: TRBJ2-7; CDR3aa: CASSLYSTGSEQYF; CDR3nt: TGTGCCAGCAGTTTATATTCGACGGGGAGCGAGCAGTACTTC
d_gene: -; v_gene: TRBV28; abundance: -; j_gene: TRBJ1-2; CDR3aa: CASSLSGFDGYTF; CDR3nt: TGTGCCAGCAGTTTATCAGGGTTTGATGGCTACACCTTC
d_gene: TRBD2; v_gene: TRBV30; abundance: once; j_gene: TRBJ2-7; CDR3aa: CAWSVHPSGRAYEQYF; CDR3nt: TGTGCCTGGAGTGTACACCCAAGCGGGAGGGCTTACGAGCAGTACTTC
d_gene: -; v_gene: TRBV28; abundance: -; j_gene: TRBJ1-1; CDR3aa: CASSLLSPGTEAFF; CDR3nt: TGTGCCAGCAGTTTGTTATCCCCGGGTACTGAAGCTTTCTTT
d_gene: TRBD2; v_gene: TRBV7-9; abundance: -; j_gene: TRBJ2-2; CDR3aa: CASSLSGSGIRGELFF; CDR3nt: TGTGCCAGCAGCCTTAGCGGGAGCGGGATTCGCGGGGAGCTGTTTTTT
d_gene: TRBD2; v_gene: TRBV20-1; abundance: -; j_gene: TRBJ2-7; CDR3aa: CSARGGEQYF; CDR3nt: TGCAGTGCTAGGGGGGGGGAGCAGTACTTC
d_gene: TRBD1; v_gene: TRBV6-5; abundance: -; j_gene: TRBJ1-5; CDR3aa: CASSSGTDSNQPQHF; CDR3nt: TGTGCCAGCAGCTCCGGGACAGATAGCAATCAGCCCCAGCATTTT
d_gene: -; v_gene: TRBV2; abundance: -; j_gene: TRBJ2-2; CDR3aa: CASRGGNTGELFF; CDR3nt: TGTGCCAGCAGGGGGGGGAACACCGGGGAGCTGTTTTTT
d_gene: TRBD1; v_gene: TRBV9; abundance: -; j_gene: TRBJ2-5; CDR3aa: CASSVETRGQETQYF; CDR3nt: TGTGCCAGCAGCGTAGAGACCAGGGGGCAAGAGACCCAGTACTTC
d_gene: TRBD2; v_gene: TRBV7-2; abundance: once; j_gene: TRBJ2-2; CDR3aa: CASSSIGLGEHRGAVF; CDR3nt: TGTGCCAGCAGCTCAATAGGACTAGGTGAACACCGGGGAGCTGTTTTT